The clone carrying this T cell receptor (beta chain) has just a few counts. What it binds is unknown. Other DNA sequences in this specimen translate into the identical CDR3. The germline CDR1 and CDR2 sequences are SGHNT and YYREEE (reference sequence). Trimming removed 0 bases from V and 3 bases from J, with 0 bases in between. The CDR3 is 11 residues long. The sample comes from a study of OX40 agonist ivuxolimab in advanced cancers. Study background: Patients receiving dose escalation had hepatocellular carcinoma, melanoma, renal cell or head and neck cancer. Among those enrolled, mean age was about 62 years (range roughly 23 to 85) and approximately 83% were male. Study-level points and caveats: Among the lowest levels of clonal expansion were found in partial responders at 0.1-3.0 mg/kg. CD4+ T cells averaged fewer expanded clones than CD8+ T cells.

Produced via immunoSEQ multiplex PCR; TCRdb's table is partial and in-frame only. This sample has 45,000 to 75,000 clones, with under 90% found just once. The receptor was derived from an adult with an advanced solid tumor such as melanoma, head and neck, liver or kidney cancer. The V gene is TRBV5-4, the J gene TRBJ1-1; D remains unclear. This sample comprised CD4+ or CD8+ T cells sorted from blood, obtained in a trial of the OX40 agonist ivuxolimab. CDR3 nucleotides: TGTGCCAGCAGCTTGGACACTGAAGCTTTCTTT. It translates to CASSLDTEAFF.